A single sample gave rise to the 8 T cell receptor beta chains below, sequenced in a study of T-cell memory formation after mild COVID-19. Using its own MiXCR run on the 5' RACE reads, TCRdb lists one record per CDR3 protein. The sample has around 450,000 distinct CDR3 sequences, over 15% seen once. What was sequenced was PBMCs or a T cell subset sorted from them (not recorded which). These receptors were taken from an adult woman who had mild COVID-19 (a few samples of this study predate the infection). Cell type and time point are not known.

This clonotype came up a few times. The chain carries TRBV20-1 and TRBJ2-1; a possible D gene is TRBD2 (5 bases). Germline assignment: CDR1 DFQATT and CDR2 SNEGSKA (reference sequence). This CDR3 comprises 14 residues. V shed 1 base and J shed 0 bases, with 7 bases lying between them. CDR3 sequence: CSARGLFSYNEQFF. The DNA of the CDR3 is TGCAGTGCTAGAGGACTATTCTCCTACAATGAGCAGTTCTTC.

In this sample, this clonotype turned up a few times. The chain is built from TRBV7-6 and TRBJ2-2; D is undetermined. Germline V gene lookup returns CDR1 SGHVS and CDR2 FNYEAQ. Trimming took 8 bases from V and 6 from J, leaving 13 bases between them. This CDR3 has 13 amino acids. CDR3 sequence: CASANQVPGELFF. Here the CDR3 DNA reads TGTGCCAGCGCCAACCAAGTTCCCGGGGAGCTGTTTTTT.

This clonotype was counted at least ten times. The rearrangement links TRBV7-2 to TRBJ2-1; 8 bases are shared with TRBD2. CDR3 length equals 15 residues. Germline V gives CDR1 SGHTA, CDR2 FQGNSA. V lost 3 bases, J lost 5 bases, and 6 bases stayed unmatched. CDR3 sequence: CASSLGLAGNNEQFF. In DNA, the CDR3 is TGTGCCAGCAGCTTGGGTCTAGCGGGTAACAATGAGCAGTTCTTC.

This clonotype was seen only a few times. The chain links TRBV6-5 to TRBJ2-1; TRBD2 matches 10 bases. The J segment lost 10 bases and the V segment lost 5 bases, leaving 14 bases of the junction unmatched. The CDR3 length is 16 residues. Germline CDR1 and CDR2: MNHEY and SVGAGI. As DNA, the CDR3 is TGTGCCAGCAGTCCCTCTAGCGGGGGCCCCTCGTGGGAGCAGTTCTTC. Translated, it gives CASSPSSGGPSWEQFF.

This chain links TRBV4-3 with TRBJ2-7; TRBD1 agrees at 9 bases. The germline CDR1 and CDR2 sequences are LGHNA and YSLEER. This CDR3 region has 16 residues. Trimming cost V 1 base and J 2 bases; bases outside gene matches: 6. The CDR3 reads CASSQAGTGLAYEQYF. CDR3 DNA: TGCGCCAGCAGCCAAGCGGGGACAGGGTTGGCCTACGAGCAGTACTTC.

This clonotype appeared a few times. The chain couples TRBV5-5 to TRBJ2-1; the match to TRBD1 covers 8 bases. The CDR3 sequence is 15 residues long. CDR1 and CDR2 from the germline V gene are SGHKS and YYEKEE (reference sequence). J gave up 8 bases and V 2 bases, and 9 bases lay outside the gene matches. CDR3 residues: CASSFRQGSEDEQFF. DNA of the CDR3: TGTGCCAGCAGCTTTCGACAGGGGTCTGAGGATGAGCAGTTCTTC.

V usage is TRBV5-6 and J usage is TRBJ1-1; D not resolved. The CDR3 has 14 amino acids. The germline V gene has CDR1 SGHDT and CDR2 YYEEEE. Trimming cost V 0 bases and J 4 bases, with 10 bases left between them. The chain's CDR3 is CASSLAGMGTEAFF. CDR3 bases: TGTGCCAGCAGCTTGGCCGGGATGGGCACTGAAGCTTTCTTT.

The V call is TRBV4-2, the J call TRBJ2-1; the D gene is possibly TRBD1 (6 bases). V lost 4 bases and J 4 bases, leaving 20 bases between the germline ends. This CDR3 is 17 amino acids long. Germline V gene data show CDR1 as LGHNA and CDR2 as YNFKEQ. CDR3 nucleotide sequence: TGTGCCAGCAGCCCCTCCTTTGACAGGCCTCTATACAATGAGCAGTTCTTC. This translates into CASSPSFDRPLYNEQFF.